The 5 T cell receptor beta chains presented below share a single source sample, sequenced in a study of vaccination and CD4 T cells after COVID-19. Treatment in this sample: roughly ten-day PBMC culture with coronavirus spike peptide pools or control peptides (ViraFEST assay). The Oncomine TCR Beta short-read assay was applied to DNA of cultured CD4+ T cells. TCRdb recomputed calls from the PCR reads with MiXCR, one row per CDR3 protein. The sample records about 8,500 distinct CDR3 sequences, roughly 60% being singletons. For these TCRs, the target antigens are not known. Sequencing was done on a sample of CD4+ T cells from blood, cultured in vitro. Source of these receptors: a human donor who had recovered from COVID-19.

This clonotype was counted between two and nine times. The chain employs TRBV28 and TRBJ2-7; 7 nucleotides line up with TRBD2. Germline assignment: CDR1 MDHEN and CDR2 SYDVKM. The CDR3 runs 13 residues. Trimming took 7 bases from V and 3 from J; bases not matched to a gene: 6. The CDR3 bases are TGTGCCAGCACCTGGGGGGGACTCTACGAGCAGTACTTC. Translated: CASTWGGLYEQYF. The whole variable domain, filled in from reference TRBV28 and TRBJ2-7, reads DVKVTQSSRYLVKRTGEKVFLECVQDMDHENMFWYRQDPGLGLRLIYFSYDVKMKEKGDIPEGYSVSREKKERFSLILESASTNQTSMYLCASTWGGLYEQYFGPGTRLTVT.

The chain joins TRBV20-1 to TRBJ2-7, with 12 bases aligning to TRBD2. Unmatched junction bases numbered 8, after V lost 3 bases and J lost 2 bases. This CDR3 has 16 residues. CDR1 is DFQATT, CDR2 SNEGSKA, per germline (reference sequence). CDR3 sequence reads: CSASPFGLAGPYEQYF. The CDR3, as DNA: TGCAGTGCTAGCCCCTTTGGACTAGCGGGGCCCTACGAGCAGTACTTC.

V usage is TRBV7-9 and J usage is TRBJ2-5; 8 bases map to TRBD2. The V gene's germline CDR1 is SEHNR and CDR2 FQNEAQ (reference sequence). The CDR3 contains 13 residues. The V and J ends lost 2 bases and 7 bases, in that order; junction bases with no gene match: 3. CDR3 sequence reads: CASSLKAGVTQYF. Here the CDR3 DNA reads TGTGCCAGCAGCTTAAAAGCGGGAGTGACCCAGTACTTC.

V is TRBV5-6 and J is TRBJ1-6, with 8 positions matching TRBD1. J gave up 10 bases and V 4 bases, and 13 bases lay outside the gene matches. The CDR3 contains 16 residues. The germline CDR1 and CDR2 sequences are SGHDT and YYEEEE. The CDR3 region has the DNA TGTGCCAGCAGCCGTGGACAGGGCCGGACTAGATCACCCCTCCACTTT. Its protein product is CASSRGQGRTRSPLHF.

This clonotype has just a few counts. The chain employs TRBV20-1 and TRBJ2-7, with 8 bases aligning to TRBD2. From germline, CDR1 is DFQATT and CDR2 SNEGSKA (reference sequence). This CDR3 region has 14 residues. The J segment lost 0 bases and the V segment lost 5 bases, leaving 6 bases of the junction unmatched. CDR3 amino acids: CSAQNSGDSYEQYF. In DNA form, the CDR3 reads TGCAGTGCTCAGAATAGCGGGGACTCCTACGAGCAGTACTTC.